The 19 T cell receptor beta chains listed next were all sequenced from one sample in a study of T cells in localized non-small cell lung cancer. The repertoire was sequenced with immunoSEQ multiplex PCR; TCRdb's copy has only in-frame clones and lacks some. This sample has approximately 25,000 clones, with less than 95% found just once. The sequences come from peripheral blood, collected before any cancer treatment. The origin of the receptors is a woman between 35 and 75 years old with stage I lung adenocarcinoma.

The genes are TRBV19 and TRBJ1-5; tentatively, D is TRBD1 (5 bases). The CDR3 is made up of 15 amino acids. V was pared by 6 bases and J by 2 bases, with 14 bases between. The V gene's germline CDR1 is LNHDA and CDR2 SQIVND (reference sequence). Written as DNA, the CDR3 is TGTGCCAGTAGCTATACCTGGGGCGGCAATCAGCCCCAGCATTTT. Its protein product is CASSYTWGGNQPQHF.

The rearrangement uses TRBV7-2 and TRBJ2-1, with D perhaps matching TRBD1 or TRBD2 (5 bases each). V lost 5 bases and J lost 0, with 17 bases in between. CDR3 size: 17 residues. In germline, CDR1 is SGHTA, CDR2 FQGNSA. The CDR3 protein is CASSPRGRRSSYNEQFF. As DNA, the CDR3 is TGTGCCAGCAGCCCAAGGGGACGGCGGAGCTCCTACAATGAGCAGTTCTTC.

The CDR3 here is CASSFPGGTGELFF. In DNA form, the CDR3 reads TGCGCCAGCAGCTTTCCGGGTGGCACCGGGGAGCTGTTTTTT. The chain carries TRBV5-1 and TRBJ2-2; D gene uncertain. Germline CDR1 is SGHRS and CDR2 is YFSETQ. This CDR3 has 14 amino acids. The V gene lost 2 bases and the J gene lost 4 bases, with 9 bases spanning the gap.

J is TRBJ2-1 and V is TRBV7-8, with TRBD2 identical over 14 bases. The V gene's germline CDR1 is SGHVS and CDR2 FQNEAQ. The V gene end was trimmed by 3 bases and the J gene end by 7 bases; junction bases not matched to a gene: 8. The CDR3 sequence is 17 residues long. The CDR3 DNA reads TGTGCCAGCAGCTTTCGACTAGCGGGAGGGCCTCGGAATGAGCAGTTCTTC. Its translation is CASSFRLAGGPRNEQFF.

The V gene is TRBV19, the J gene TRBJ2-2, with 7 bases matching TRBD1. J was trimmed by 13 bases and V by 1 base; bases with no gene match: 12. The germline V gene has CDR1 LNHDA and CDR2 SQIVND (reference sequence). This CDR3 is 15 amino acids long. CDR3 residues: CASSIAATGHISLFF. The DNA for the CDR3 is TGTGCCAGTAGTATAGCCGCGACAGGGCACATTTCGCTGTTTTTT.

The V gene is TRBV29-1, the J gene TRBJ1-2, with D unclear. V was shortened by 5 bases and J by 3 bases, with 10 bases between the two germline ends. Germline lookup yields CDR1 SQVTM and CDR2 ANQGSEA. The CDR3 consists of 12 residues. The CDR3 loop is CSVSYRDYGYTF. DNA for the CDR3: TGCAGCGTTTCTTATCGGGACTATGGCTACACCTTC.

The chain recombines TRBV7-2 with TRBJ1-2; TRBD1 is a possible D gene (5 bases). This CDR3 is built from 15 residues. The V and J ends lost 5 bases and 7 bases respectively, with 20 bases between them. In germline, CDR1 is SGHTA, CDR2 FQGNSA. DNA of the CDR3: TGTGCCAGCAGCCCCCGGGGCGGGGACTGGAGTGGCTACACCTTC. Amino acids: CASSPRGGDWSGYTF. The full variable domain, with the rest looked up from reference TRBV7-2 and TRBJ1-2, is GAGVSQSPSNKVTEKGKDVELRCDPISGHTALYWYRQSLGQGLEFLIYFQGNSAPDKSGLPSDRFSAERTGGSVSTLTIQRTQQEDSAVYLCASSPRGGDWSGYTFGSGTRLTVV.

This clone showed up just once. V usage is TRBV9 and J usage is TRBJ2-1, with TRBD2 identical over 12 bases. V lost 0 bases and J lost 10; bases outside the gene matches: 11. Germline CDR1 SGDLS, CDR2 YYNGEE. The CDR3 spans 17 residues. The CDR3 sequence: CASSVGYLAGGFAEQFF. DNA for the CDR3: TGTGCCAGCAGCGTAGGCTATCTAGCGGGGGGGTTCGCAGAGCAGTTCTTC.

The chain uses TRBV5-1 and TRBJ2-3; D unclear. The CDR3 consists of 14 residues. CDR1 and CDR2 (germline): SGHRS, YFSETQ. V lost 4 bases to trimming and J lost 0 bases, with 9 bases between them. The CDR3: CASSPWISTDTQYF. CDR3 nucleotide sequence: TGCGCCAGCAGCCCCTGGATTAGCACAGATACGCAGTATTTT. Drawing the rest from reference TRBV5-1 and TRBJ2-3, the complete variable domain is KAGVTQTPRYLIKTRGQQVTLSCSPISGHRSVSWYQQTPGQGLQFLFEYFSETQRNKGNFPGRFSGRQFSNSRSEMNVSTLELGDSALYLCASSPWISTDTQYFGPGTRLTVL.

The chain combines TRBV5-4 with TRBJ2-2, with 8 bases aligning to TRBD2. Trimming cost V 0 bases and J 0 bases; bases outside gene matches: 1. The CDR3 runs 16 residues. Germline-derived CDR1 and CDR2 are SGHNT and YYREEE (reference sequence). The CDR3 is CASSLVSGANTGELFF. CDR3 nucleotide sequence: TGTGCCAGCAGCTTGGTTAGCGGGGCGAACACCGGGGAGCTGTTTTTT.

This clone showed up just once. The chain has TRBV7-2 and TRBJ2-7; weak D call: TRBD2 (6 bases). Trimming took off 5 bases at V and 3 bases at J, with 17 bases between the two ends. Per germline, CDR1 SGHTA and CDR2 FQGNSA. The CDR3 is 15 amino acids. This CDR3 reads CASSPSPSGLYEQYF. CDR3 in DNA: TGTGCCAGCAGCCCCAGCCCGTCGGGACTCTACGAGCAGTACTTC.

The CDR3: CASRLVGGSYEQYF. CDR3 nucleotide sequence: TGTGCCAGCAGATTGGTGGGGGGCTCCTACGAGCAGTACTTC. V is TRBV7-9 and J is TRBJ2-7; D may be TRBD2 (6 bases). The CDR3 consists of 14 residues. The germline CDR1 and CDR2 sequences are SEHNR and FQNEAQ (reference sequence). Trimming took off 6 bases at V and 0 bases at J, with 12 bases between the two ends.

The chain carries TRBV7-8 and TRBJ2-7; 10 nucleotides agree with TRBD2. The CDR3 extends over 14 amino acids. The ends lost 6 bases at V and 0 bases at J; junction bases unmatched: 2. In germline, CDR1 is SGHVS, CDR2 FQNEAQ. This CDR3 is CASSSGRSSYEQYF. The CDR3 DNA reads as TGTGCCAGCAGTAGCGGGAGGAGCTCCTACGAGCAGTACTTC.

V gene TRBV30 combines with J gene TRBJ1-3, with D unresolved. The V end lost 0 bases, the J end lost 2 bases, and 11 bases lay between the germline ends. The CDR3 is 15 residues long. From germline, CDR1 is GTSNPN and CDR2 SVGIG (reference sequence). The CDR3 DNA reads as TGTGCCTGGAGTGTACGACGATCTGCTGGAAACACCATATATTTT. Translating it yields CAWSVRRSAGNTIYF.

The V gene is TRBV7-2, the J gene TRBJ2-3; 8 positions agree with TRBD2. The V and J ends lost 11 bases and 1 base, in that order; junction bases with no gene match: 8. CDR1 is SGHTA and CDR2 is FQGNSA in the germline V gene. This CDR3 contains 14 residues. The CDR3 coding sequence is TGTGCCTCCCAGATGGGACTAGGCACAGATACGCAGTATTTT. Amino acids: CASQMGLGTDTQYF. The full variable domain, rest sourced from reference TRBV7-2 and TRBJ2-3, is GAGVSQSPSNKVTEKGKDVELRCDPISGHTALYWYRQSLGQGLEFLIYFQGNSAPDKSGLPSDRFSAERTGGSVSTLTIQRTQQEDSAVYLCASQMGLGTDTQYFGPGTRLTVL.

V is TRBV25-1 and J is TRBJ1-1, with D unclear. Trimming removed 2 bases from V and 10 bases from J, with 8 bases in between. The germline V gene has CDR1 MGHDK and CDR2 SYGVNS. The CDR3 loop spans 11 amino acids. CDR3 protein: CASSEGSGAFF. As DNA, the CDR3 is TGTGCCAGCAGTGAAGGCAGTGGAGCTTTCTTT.

The chain recombines TRBV4-3 with TRBJ2-7, with D tentatively TRBD1 (6 bases). CDR1 and CDR2 (germline): LGHNA, YSLEER. This CDR3 contains 16 residues. Deletions cut 0 bases from V and 3 bases from J, with 15 bases between. DNA of the CDR3: TGCGCCAGCAGCCAAGAAGACAGGAACCCATTCTACGAGCAGTACTTC. This codes for CASSQEDRNPFYEQYF.

The chain carries TRBV11-3 and TRBJ2-7, with 7 bases lining up with TRBD2. The CDR3 spans 14 residues. Germline CDR1 SGHNT, CDR2 YENEEA. J gave up 5 bases and V 1 base, and 5 bases lay outside the gene matches. This chain's CDR3 is CASSLGSSGHEQYF. The CDR3 DNA reads as TGTGCCAGCAGCTTAGGATCTAGCGGCCACGAGCAGTACTTC. Variable domain in full (rest from reference TRBV11-3 and TRBJ2-7): EAGVVQSPRYKIIEKKQPVAFWCNPISGHNTLYWYLQNLGQGPELLIRYENEEAVDDSQLPKDRFSAERLKGVDSTLKIQPAELGDSAVYLCASSLGSSGHEQYFGPGTRLTVT.

The rearrangement links TRBV4-3 to TRBJ1-3; 7 bases agree with TRBD1. CDR1 and CDR2 (germline): LGHNA, YSLEER. V dropped 1 base and J dropped 6; count of bases not matched to a gene: 9. This CDR3 region has 16 residues. CDR3 in DNA: TGCGCCAGCAGCCAAGGCCTCAGGGGGAGTGAAAACACCATATATTTT. It is translated as CASSQGLRGSENTIYF.